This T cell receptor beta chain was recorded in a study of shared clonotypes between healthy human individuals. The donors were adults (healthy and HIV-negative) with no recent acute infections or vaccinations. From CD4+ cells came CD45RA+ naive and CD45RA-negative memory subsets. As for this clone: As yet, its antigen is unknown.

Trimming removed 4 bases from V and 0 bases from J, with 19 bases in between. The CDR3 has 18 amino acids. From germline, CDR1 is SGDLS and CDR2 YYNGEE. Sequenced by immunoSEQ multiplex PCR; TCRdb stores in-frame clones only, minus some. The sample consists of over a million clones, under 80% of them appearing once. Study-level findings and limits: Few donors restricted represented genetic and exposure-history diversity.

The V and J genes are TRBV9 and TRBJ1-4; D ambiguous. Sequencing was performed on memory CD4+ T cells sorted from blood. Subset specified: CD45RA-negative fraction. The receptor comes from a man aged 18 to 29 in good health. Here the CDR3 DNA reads TGTGCCAGCAGCCCCCAGTATGGTAGTATCGCAACTAATGAAAAACTGTTTTTT. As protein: CASSPQYGSIATNEKLFF.